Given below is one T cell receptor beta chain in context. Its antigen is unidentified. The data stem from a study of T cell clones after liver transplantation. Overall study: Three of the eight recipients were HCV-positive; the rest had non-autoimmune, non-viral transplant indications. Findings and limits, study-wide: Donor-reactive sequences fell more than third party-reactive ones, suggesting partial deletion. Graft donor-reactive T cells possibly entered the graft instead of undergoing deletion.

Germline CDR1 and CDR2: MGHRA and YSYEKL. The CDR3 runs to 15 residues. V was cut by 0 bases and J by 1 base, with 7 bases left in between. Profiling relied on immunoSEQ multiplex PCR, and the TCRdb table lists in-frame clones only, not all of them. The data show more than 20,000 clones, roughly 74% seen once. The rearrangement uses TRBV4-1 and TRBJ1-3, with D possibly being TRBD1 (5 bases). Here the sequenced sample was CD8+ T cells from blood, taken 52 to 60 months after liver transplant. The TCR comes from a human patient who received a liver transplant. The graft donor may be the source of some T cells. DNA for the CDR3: TGCGCCAGCAGCCAAGATGCAGGGTCTGGAAACACCATATATTTT. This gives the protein CASSQDAGSGNTIYF.